This passage covers 21 T cell receptor beta chains from one sample sequenced in a study of early T cells in non-severe SARS-CoV-2 infection. TCRdb analysed the 5' RACE reads with MiXCR anew, one entry per CDR3 protein. The sample has over 85,000 distinct CDR3 sequences; 16% are singletons. The sequenced sample consisted of whole blood. The receptors here all came from an adult who was a healthcare worker with PCR-confirmed SARS-CoV-2 infection or an uninfected control (not recorded which).

The CDR3 region has the DNA TGTGCCAGCAGTCCCCACGGCGGGACCCACTACTACACCTTC. This translates into CASSPHGGTHYYTF. This chain joins TRBV28 and TRBJ1-2, with TRBD1 as a possible D gene (5 bases). The V gene lost 5 bases and the J gene lost 10 bases, with 20 bases spanning the gap. The CDR3 totals 14 residues. Germline loops: CDR1 MDHEN, CDR2 SYDVKM.

In its sample, this clonotype was seen many times. The V and J genes are TRBV5-1 and TRBJ1-2, with TRBD1 identical over 8 bases. With 9 bases clipped from V and 2 bases from J, the junction kept 9 bases outside the gene matches. Per the germline V gene, CDR1 is SGHRS and CDR2 is YFSETQ. The CDR3 covers 14 residues. CDR3 region: CATQTGTGNYGYTF. CDR3 DNA: TGCGCCACGCAAACCGGGACAGGAAACTATGGCTACACCTTC.

In this sample, this clonotype turned up a few times. The rearrangement links TRBV19 to TRBJ2-7, with D perhaps TRBD1 (6 bases). The CDR3 runs 15 residues. Trimming cost V 6 bases and J 1 base, with 16 bases left between them. Looked up from germline, CDR1 is LNHDA and CDR2 is SQIVND (reference sequence). The CDR3 bases are TGTGCCAGTAGCCAGCCGAAGACAGGATCCTACGAGCAGTACTTC. Amino acid sequence: CASSQPKTGSYEQYF.

The V gene is TRBV7-2, the J gene TRBJ1-3; D is possibly TRBD1 (6 bases). The length of the CDR3 is 18 residues. Germline V gene sequence: CDR1 SGHTA, CDR2 FQGNSA. The germline V and J ends were trimmed by 1 base and 2 bases, with 18 bases remaining between them. The CDR3: CASSLDWLPRGAGNTIYF. In DNA form, the CDR3 reads TGTGCCAGCAGCTTAGACTGGCTTCCCAGGGGTGCTGGAAACACCATATATTTT.

The chain combines TRBV7-2 with TRBJ2-4; D is ambiguous. Per the germline V gene, CDR1 is SGHTA and CDR2 is FQGNSA. The V end lost 5 bases, the J end lost 5 bases, and 13 bases lay between the germline ends. This CDR3 has 14 amino acids. The CDR3: CASSPSFLENIQYF. The CDR3 DNA follows: TGTGCCAGCAGCCCCTCCTTCTTGGAAAACATTCAGTACTTC.

The gene calls are TRBV11-2 and TRBJ1-2; 9 nucleotides match TRBD1. V lost 6 bases and J lost 2; bases outside the gene matches: 13. The CDR3 loop spans 17 amino acids. The V gene's germline CDR1 is SGHAT and CDR2 FQNNGV. CDR3 nucleotide sequence: TGTGCCAGCAGAAGACCGGGACAGGGTCTCGCGAACTATGGCTACACCTTC. This translates into CASRRPGQGLANYGYTF.

This clonotype was counted between two and nine times. The gene calls are TRBV14 and TRBJ1-3, with D unresolved. CDR3 length: 13 amino acids. V was trimmed by 5 bases and J by 6 bases, leaving 11 bases between them. CDR1 and CDR2 from the germline V gene are SGHDN and FVKESK. Written as DNA, the CDR3 is TGTGCCAGCAGCAGCCTACTTGAAAACACCATATATTTT. Translating gives CASSSLLENTIYF.

This CDR3 reads CASSFTSGATYEQYF. The CDR3 nucleotides read TGTGCCAGCAGTTTTACTAGCGGAGCAACCTACGAGCAGTACTTC. This chain uses TRBV12-3 or TRBV12-4 with TRBJ2-7; 8 nucleotides align to TRBD2. The trim removed 3 bases at V and 2 bases at J, leaving 6 bases unmatched. CDR3 length: 15 residues.

This clonotype was picked up a small number of times. This chain uses TRBV11-2 with TRBJ2-1; D is undetermined. V was shortened by 1 base and J by 0 bases, with 13 bases between the two germline ends. Per germline, CDR1 SGHAT and CDR2 FQNNGV. This CDR3 region has 17 residues. CDR3 nucleotide sequence: TGTGCCAGCAGCTTAGGCCGTACTTATAACTCCTACAATGAGCAGTTCTTC. Amino acid sequence: CASSLGRTYNSYNEQFF.

V is TRBV4-3 and J is TRBJ1-6, with D possibly TRBD1 on 6 matching bases. The V end was cut by 0 bases, the J end by 6 bases, with 15 bases between. The CDR3 sequence is 17 residues long. Germline CDR1 LGHNA, CDR2 YSLEER. CDR3 residues: CASSQEGGGRINSPLHF. Here the CDR3 DNA reads TGCGCCAGCAGCCAAGAAGGGGGGGGACGGATTAATTCACCCCTCCACTTT.

The sample holds a few counts of this clonotype. The chain joins TRBV5-1 to TRBJ2-7, with D maybe TRBD2 (5 bases). Germline V gene lookup returns CDR1 SGHRS and CDR2 YFSETQ. V was cut by 2 bases and J by 11 bases, with 14 bases left in between. The CDR3 totals 12 residues. CDR3 sequence reads: CASSLDGLREYF. CDR3 coding DNA: TGCGCCAGCAGCTTAGACGGACTGAGGGAGTACTTC. The entire variable domain, with the rest obtained from reference TRBV5-1 and TRBJ2-7, is as follows: KAGVTQTPRYLIKTRGQQVTLSCSPISGHRSVSWYQQTPGQGLQFLFEYFSETQRNKGNFPGRFSGRQFSNSRSEMNVSTLELGDSALYLCASSLDGLREYFGPGTRLTVT.

There are many counts of this clonotype. V gene TRBV11-2 combines with J gene TRBJ2-5, with D possibly called TRBD1 or TRBD2 (5 bases each). Germline V lookup: CDR1 SGHAT, CDR2 FQNNGV. CDR3 length: 14 amino acids. Between the trimmed V and J ends, which lost 3 bases and 5 bases, there was a span of 13 bases. CDR3 protein: CASSFRGPRETQYF. CDR3 sequence (DNA): TGTGCCAGCAGCTTTCGGGGCCCTCGGGAGACCCAGTACTTC.

J is TRBJ2-5 and V is TRBV6-2 or TRBV6-3; TRBD2 is a possible D gene (5 bases). Germline V lookup: CDR1 MNHEY, CDR2 SVGEGT. Deletions cut 4 bases from V and 9 bases from J, with 15 bases between. The CDR3 is made up of 13 amino acids. The CDR3 region is CASSWRHPTAQYF. CDR3 coding DNA: TGTGCCAGCAGTTGGAGGCATCCAACCGCCCAGTACTTC.

There are a few counts of this clonotype. This chain joins TRBV6-1 and TRBJ2-1, with unresolved D. The CDR3 spans 14 residues. Trimming pared 3 bases from V and 4 bases from J, leaving 10 bases between. Germline lookup yields CDR1 MNHNS and CDR2 SASEGT. The CDR3 region is CASSDQPGYNEQFF. The CDR3 region has the DNA TGTGCCAGCAGTGATCAACCAGGTTACAATGAGCAGTTCTTC.

This chain's CDR3 is CASSLVIAGGITDTQYF. The CDR3 DNA reads TGTGCCAGCAGCTTAGTTATAGCGGGAGGGATCACAGATACGCAGTATTTT. This chain connects TRBV7-2 to TRBJ2-3, with 11 bases identical to TRBD2. The length of the CDR3 is 17 residues. V lost 1 base, J lost 2 bases, and 5 bases stayed unmatched. From germline, CDR1 is SGHTA and CDR2 FQGNSA.

This clonotype was observed many times. V usage is TRBV10-1 and J usage is TRBJ1-1; no definite D call. CDR3 length: 13 amino acids. Germline-derived CDR1 and CDR2 are WNHNN and SYGVQD (reference sequence). The ends were cut back, 4 bases at V and 4 bases at J, with 10 bases in the middle. The CDR3 region is CASSVALGTEAFF. CDR3 nucleotides: TGCGCCAGCAGTGTGGCGCTGGGCACTGAAGCTTTCTTT.

The chain combines TRBV5-1 with TRBJ1-2; 7 bases align to TRBD1. V lost 4 bases, J lost 8 bases, and 14 bases stayed unmatched. The CDR3 runs to 15 residues. Germline assignment: CDR1 SGHRS and CDR2 YFSETQ. CDR3 sequence (DNA): TGCGCCAGCAGCACCTCGACAGGGTCGAAGACAGGCTACACCTTC. Its translation: CASSTSTGSKTGYTF.

This clonotype was counted between two and nine times. This chain's CDR3 is CASSLSGTPVYEQYF. CDR3 DNA sequence: TGTGCCAGCAGTTTATCAGGGACTCCCGTCTACGAGCAGTACTTC. The V and J genes are TRBV27 and TRBJ2-7, with a tentative D call TRBD2 (6 bases). V dropped 0 bases and J dropped 3 bases, with 12 bases sitting between them. From germline, CDR1 is MNHEY and CDR2 SMNVEV (reference sequence). The CDR3 is 15 amino acids.

The rearrangement links TRBV6-2 or TRBV6-3 to TRBJ1-5, with 9 bases identical to TRBD1. The CDR3 sequence is 15 residues long. The V and J ends lost 5 bases and 3 bases, in that order; junction bases with no gene match: 5. Germline V gives CDR1 MNHEY, CDR2 SVGEGT. The CDR3 spells CASSVWTGVNQPQHF. The CDR3 nucleotides read TGTGCCAGCAGTGTATGGACAGGGGTCAATCAGCCCCAGCATTTT.

This clonotype has a handful of counts. This rearrangement joins TRBV3-1 to TRBJ1-1; TRBD1 is a possible D gene (5 bases). Germline loops: CDR1 LGHDT, CDR2 YNNKEL (reference sequence). V was shortened by 2 bases and J by 6 bases, with 7 bases between the two germline ends. The CDR3 is made up of 12 amino acids. Here the CDR3 DNA reads TGTGCCAGCAGCCAAATGGGGGCTGAAGCTTTCTTT. Translated, it gives CASSQMGAEAFF.

This sequence joins TRBV7-2 and TRBJ2-1; 8 nucleotides agree with TRBD2. V dropped 5 bases and J dropped 0; count of bases not matched to a gene: 6. Germline CDR1 and CDR2: SGHTA and FQGNSA. CDR3 length: 16 residues. Here the CDR3 reads CASSPSGGASYNEQFF. The DNA for the CDR3 is TGTGCCAGCAGCCCTTCCGGGGGGGCCTCCTACAATGAGCAGTTCTTC.